Each of the 10 T cell receptor beta chains below was sequenced from the same sample in a study of T cell repertoires in cytomegalovirus infection. These receptors have no identified antigens. TCRdb re-derived calls from the reads in MiXCR, one entry per CDR3 protein. The table records roughly 160,000 distinct CDR3 sequences, roughly 20% of them present only once. Source: CD8+ T cells from cultured PBMCs, taken from culture after CMV antigen stimulation. These receptor sequences come from a human donor in good health (CMV status not recorded). Some clones in this sample may be carry-over from other donors' samples.

This clonotype was observed a few times. The chain carries TRBV12-3 or TRBV12-4 and TRBJ2-5; TRBD2 aligns across 8 bases. V shed 6 bases, J shed 4 bases, and the junction held 22 bases outside the gene matches. This CDR3 has 19 residues. CDR3: CASSQRRGGRIQLRETQYF. CDR3 DNA: TGTGCCAGCAGCCAAAGACGGGGGGGTCGAATTCAGTTACGAGAGACCCAGTACTTC.

The J gene is TRBJ2-3, the V gene TRBV7-9; TRBD1 matches 11 bases. The germline gives CDR1 SEHNR, CDR2 FQNEAQ (reference sequence). CDR3 length: 15 residues. The J segment lost 5 bases and the V segment lost 5 bases, leaving 6 bases of the junction unmatched. The CDR3 DNA is TGTGCCAGCAGCCTGAGGGACAGGGGGAAAGATACGCAGTATTTT. Translation: CASSLRDRGKDTQYF.

The V call is TRBV15, the J call TRBJ1-1; D remains unclear. CDR1 LNHNV and CDR2 YYDKDF come from the germline V gene (reference sequence). V dropped 8 bases and J dropped 7 bases, with 14 bases sitting between them. The CDR3 consists of 12 residues. CDR3 sequence (DNA): TGTGCCACCGGCTCAGGCTCTTTTGAAGCTTTCTTT. Protein: CATGSGSFEAFF.

For this clonotype: It may be a read error: a sequence one base away is much more abundant. The chain is built from TRBV12-3 or TRBV12-4 and TRBJ2-1, with TRBD1 as a possible D gene (6 bases). This CDR3 region has 14 residues. V lost 6 bases and J lost 4, with 13 bases in between. Here the CDR3 reads CASSSLGQYNEQFF. CDR3 coding DNA: TGTGCCAGCAGCTCCCTAGGACAGTACAATGAGCAGTTCTTC.

The table lists this clonotype with a few counts. Written as DNA, the CDR3 is TGTGCCAGCAGTGAATACTTGCGGGGGACTCCAGGGGAGCAGTACTTC. Its protein is CASSEYLRGTPGEQYF. The chain carries TRBV6-1 and TRBJ2-7, with TRBD2 identical over 7 bases. CDR1 is MNHNS and CDR2 is SASEGT in the germline V gene. The length of the CDR3 is 16 residues. The junction had 14 bases not matched to a gene; V was cut back by 2 bases and J by 7 bases.

The rearrangement uses TRBV6-8 and TRBJ2-7; D tentatively fits TRBD1 or TRBD2 (5 bases each). CDR3 length: 14 amino acids. CDR1 and CDR2 from the germline V gene are MNHGY and SAAAGT. The ends were cut back, 0 bases at V and 3 bases at J, with 9 bases in the middle. The CDR3 region has the DNA TGTGCCAGCAGTTACTCCTATGGGGGCTACGAGCAGTACTTC. Its protein product is CASSYSYGGYEQYF.

The sample holds many counts of this clonotype. The chain combines TRBV6-5 with TRBJ2-7; TRBD1 might be the D (6 bases). Germline V gives CDR1 MNHEY, CDR2 SVGAGI. Between the trimmed V and J ends, which lost 0 bases and 0 bases, there was a span of 9 bases. This CDR3 has 15 residues. The CDR3 region is CASSYSGASSYEQYF. CDR3 coding DNA: TGTGCCAGCAGTTACTCGGGGGCCAGCTCCTACGAGCAGTACTTC.

This clonotype was counted only a few times. V usage is TRBV7-9 and J usage is TRBJ2-7; D remains ambiguous. CDR3 size: 15 residues. Germline CDR1 is SEHNR and CDR2 is FQNEAQ (reference sequence). The germline V and J ends were trimmed by 2 bases and 0 bases, with 11 bases remaining between them. Here the CDR3 reads CASSLLGKFSYEQYF. The CDR3 DNA follows: TGTGCCAGCAGCTTACTGGGGAAATTCTCCTACGAGCAGTACTTC.

The J gene is TRBJ1-1, the V gene TRBV12-5; D perhaps matches TRBD1 (5 bases). This CDR3 is built from 10 residues. Between the trimmed V and J ends, which lost 9 bases and 11 bases, there was a span of 13 bases. Per the germline V gene, CDR1 is LGHNT and CDR2 is FRNRAP. The CDR3 protein is CASGGSGAFF. The CDR3 DNA follows: TGTGCTAGCGGGGGGTCTGGGGCTTTCTTT.

CDR3 sequence: CASTFSPHRGEQPQHF. CDR3 DNA sequence: TGTGCCAGCACCTTCTCCCCTCACAGGGGGGAACAGCCCCAGCATTTT. This chain connects TRBV12-3 or TRBV12-4 to TRBJ1-5; 8 positions match TRBD1. With 7 bases clipped from V and 7 bases from J, the junction kept 15 bases outside the gene matches. The CDR3 spans 16 residues.